This T cell receptor beta chain was documented in a study of T-cell reconstitution after alpha-beta-depleted transplantation in children. Study-level results: It was newly produced T cells that mostly accounted for T-cell counts and diversity one year after transplant.

Germline-derived CDR1 and CDR2 are SGHRS and YFSETQ. V shed 4 bases and J 9 bases; nucleotides not matched to a gene: 17. This CDR3 spans 16 amino acids. Construction of the TCRbeta library involved unique molecular identifiers. TCRdb itself ran the PCR reads through MiXCR, one entry per CDR3 protein. The repertoire holds approximately 490,000 distinct CDR3 sequences, with about 10% as singletons. This clonotype was observed at least ten times. Its antigen remains unidentified. Sequencing was performed on PBMCs, taken before TCRalphabeta/CD19-depleted stem cell transplant. This TCR derives from a child younger than 10 with inherited bone marrow failure, due to receive a stem cell transplant. The rearrangement joins TRBV5-1 to TRBJ2-7; 9 bases agree with TRBD1. This chain's CDR3 is CASSKGTGTGIDVQYF. The CDR3 coding sequence is TGCGCCAGCAGCAAAGGAACCGGGACAGGGATTGACGTGCAGTACTTC. Supplemented by reference TRBV5-1 and TRBJ2-7, the full variable domain reads KAGVTQTPRYLIKTRGQQVTLSCSPISGHRSVSWYQQTPGQGLQFLFEYFSETQRNKGNFPGRFSGRQFSNSRSEMNVSTLELGDSALYLCASSKGTGTGIDVQYFGPGTRLTVT.